The rows below give T cell receptor beta chains drawn from one sample of a study of blood T cell repertoires in COVID-19. Assay used: immunoSEQ multiplex PCR; TCRdb lists only in-frame clones, some missing. This table holds about 46,000 clones, approximately 86% found once. The sample consisted of peripheral blood. These receptors were taken from a man in his sixties with acute or convalescent COVID-19. Both conserved end residues are part of each CDR3. The order of the fields is CDR3 protein, CDR3 DNA, V gene, clone size, J gene, D gene. The D gene is left open where the match is weak. For some rows the clone size is stated as once, few or many, or as a class when expanded; others skip it.

cdr3_aa: CASSQAGQGYGYTF
cdr3_nt: TGTGCCAGCAGCCAAGCCGGTCAGGGCTATGGCTACACCTTC
v_call: TRBV14
clone_size: once
j_call: TRBJ1-2
d_call: NA

cdr3_aa: CASREGTVNTGELFF
cdr3_nt: TGTGCCAGCAGAGAGGGGACAGTGAACACCGGGGAGCTGTTTTTT
v_call: TRBV2
clone_size: NA
j_call: TRBJ2-2
d_call: TRBD1

cdr3_aa: CASSVGGFQETQYF
cdr3_nt: TGTGCCAGCAGCGTAGGGGGATTCCAAGAGACCCAGTACTTC
v_call: TRBV5-8
clone_size: once
j_call: TRBJ2-5
d_call: NA

cdr3_aa: CASSRTSGGIDEQYF
cdr3_nt: TGTGCCAGCAGTCGGACTAGCGGGGGGATCGACGAGCAGTACTTC
v_call: TRBV4-2
clone_size: NA
j_call: TRBJ2-7
d_call: TRBD2

cdr3_aa: CASSQDSGVEEKLFF
cdr3_nt: TGTGCCAGCAGCCAAGATTCAGGGGTTGAAGAAAAACTGTTTTTT
v_call: TRBV3-1/TRBV3-2
clone_size: once
j_call: TRBJ1-4
d_call: NA

cdr3_aa: CASSLEGNYGYTF
cdr3_nt: TGTGCCAGCAGCTTAGAGGGGAACTATGGCTACACCTTC
v_call: TRBV7-9
clone_size: NA
j_call: TRBJ1-2
d_call: NA

cdr3_aa: CASSQDQTGGNVVFF
cdr3_nt: TGTGCCAGCAGCCAAGATCAGACAGGGGGGAACGTGGTGTTTTTT
v_call: TRBV4-2
clone_size: NA
j_call: TRBJ1-4
d_call: TRBD1

cdr3_aa: CASSLGGGETQYF
cdr3_nt: TGTGCCAGCAGCTTAGGCGGGGGAGAGACCCAGTACTTC
v_call: TRBV11-1
clone_size: NA
j_call: TRBJ2-5
d_call: TRBD2

cdr3_aa: CAPDTYGYTF
cdr3_nt: TGTGCCCCAGACACGTATGGCTACACCTTC
v_call: TRBV7-9
clone_size: NA
j_call: TRBJ1-2
d_call: NA

cdr3_aa: CASSQFPANTGELFF
cdr3_nt: TGCGCCAGCAGCCAATTTCCGGCGAACACCGGGGAGCTGTTTTTT
v_call: TRBV4-1
clone_size: NA
j_call: TRBJ2-2
d_call: NA

cdr3_aa: CASSLWASQRYDTQYF
cdr3_nt: TGTGCCAGCAGTTTATGGGCTAGCCAGAGATACGATACGCAGTATTTT
v_call: TRBV27
clone_size: NA
j_call: TRBJ2-3
d_call: NA

cdr3_aa: CASSPPRTGELFF
cdr3_nt: TGTGCCAGCTCACCACCGAGGACCGGGGAGCTGTTTTTT
v_call: TRBV18
clone_size: once
j_call: TRBJ2-2
d_call: NA

cdr3_aa: CASSARGQGIPDTQYF
cdr3_nt: TGTGCCAGCAGCGCTCGGGGACAGGGTATCCCAGATACGCAGTATTTT
v_call: TRBV9
clone_size: NA
j_call: TRBJ2-3
d_call: TRBD1

cdr3_aa: CASSVGTGELGYTF
cdr3_nt: TGTGCCAGTAGTGTCGGGACAGGGGAGCTTGGCTACACCTTC
v_call: TRBV19
clone_size: once
j_call: TRBJ1-2
d_call: TRBD1

cdr3_aa: CASSLADGAGGSYEQYF
cdr3_nt: TGTGCCAGCAGCTTAGCGGACGGGGCGGGAGGATCCTACGAGCAGTACTTC
v_call: TRBV7-6
clone_size: NA
j_call: TRBJ2-7
d_call: TRBD2

cdr3_aa: CASSPGRESAERTYEQYF
cdr3_nt: TGTGCCAGCAGCCCAGGGAGGGAGTCCGCGGAGAGGACCTACGAGCAGTACTTC
v_call: TRBV14
clone_size: few
j_call: TRBJ2-7
d_call: TRBD2

cdr3_aa: CASSFGIGSSYEQYF
cdr3_nt: TGTGCCAGCAGCTTTGGGATAGGGAGCTCCTACGAGCAGTACTTC
v_call: TRBV5-5
clone_size: NA
j_call: TRBJ2-7
d_call: NA

cdr3_aa: CAIRASTGTDNSPLHF
cdr3_nt: TGTGCCATCAGGGCCTCGACAGGAACAGATAATTCACCCCTCCACTTT
v_call: TRBV10-3
clone_size: NA
j_call: TRBJ1-6
d_call: NA

cdr3_aa: CASSPSSGGNYGYTF
cdr3_nt: TGTGCCAGCTCACCCTCCTCGGGGGGGAACTATGGCTACACCTTC
v_call: TRBV18
clone_size: NA
j_call: TRBJ1-2
d_call: NA

cdr3_aa: CASSGVGRGFNQPQHF
cdr3_nt: TGTGCCAGCAGTGGCGTAGGTAGAGGGTTCAATCAGCCCCAGCATTTT
v_call: TRBV6-4
clone_size: NA
j_call: TRBJ1-5
d_call: NA

cdr3_aa: CASSQVGGDQPQHF
cdr3_nt: TGCGCCAGCAGCCAAGTGGGCGGGGATCAGCCCCAGCATTTT
v_call: TRBV4-3
clone_size: NA
j_call: TRBJ1-5
d_call: NA

cdr3_aa: CASSWGQNTEAFF
cdr3_nt: TGTGCCAGCAGCTGGGGACAGAACACTGAAGCTTTCTTT
v_call: TRBV7-9
clone_size: NA
j_call: TRBJ1-1
d_call: NA

cdr3_aa: CASSRTSGGGYNEQFF
cdr3_nt: TGTGCCAGCTCGCGGACTAGCGGTGGGGGCTACAATGAGCAGTTCTTC
v_call: TRBV18
clone_size: NA
j_call: TRBJ2-1
d_call: TRBD2

cdr3_aa: CASSEARIVGAGGYTF
cdr3_nt: TGTGCCAGCAGTGAAGCGCGGATCGTAGGGGCAGGGGGCTACACCTTC
v_call: TRBV2
clone_size: few
j_call: TRBJ1-2
d_call: NA

cdr3_aa: CASSPGTGGGWDTEAFF
cdr3_nt: TGTGCCAGTAGTCCTGGGACAGGGGGCGGGTGGGACACTGAAGCTTTCTTT
v_call: TRBV19
clone_size: NA
j_call: TRBJ1-1
d_call: TRBD1

cdr3_aa: CASRQGAYNEQFF
cdr3_nt: TGTGCCAGCAGACAGGGGGCCTACAATGAGCAGTTCTTC
v_call: TRBV6-5
clone_size: NA
j_call: TRBJ2-1
d_call: TRBD1

cdr3_aa: CASTGSGETQYF
cdr3_nt: TGTGCTTCGACGGGGAGTGGAGAGACCCAGTACTTC
v_call: TRBV3-1/TRBV3-2
clone_size: NA
j_call: TRBJ2-5
d_call: NA